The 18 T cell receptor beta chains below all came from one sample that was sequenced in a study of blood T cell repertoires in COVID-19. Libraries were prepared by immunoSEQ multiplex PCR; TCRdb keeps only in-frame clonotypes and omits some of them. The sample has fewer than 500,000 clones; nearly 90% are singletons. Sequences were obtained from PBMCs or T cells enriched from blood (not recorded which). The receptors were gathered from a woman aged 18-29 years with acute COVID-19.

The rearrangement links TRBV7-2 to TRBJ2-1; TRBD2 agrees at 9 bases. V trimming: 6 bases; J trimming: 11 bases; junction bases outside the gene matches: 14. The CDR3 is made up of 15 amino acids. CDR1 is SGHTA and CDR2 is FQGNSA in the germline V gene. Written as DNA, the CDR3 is TGTGCCAGCAGTTCTACTAGCGGGCCGGCGGGAAAGCAGTTCTTC. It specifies CASSSTSGPAGKQFF.

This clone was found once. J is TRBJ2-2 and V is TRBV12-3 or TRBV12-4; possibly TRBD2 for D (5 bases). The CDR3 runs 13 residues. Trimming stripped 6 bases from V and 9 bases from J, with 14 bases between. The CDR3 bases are TGTGCCAGCAGCCTAACGGGGTTTCGGGAGCTGTTTTTT. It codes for CASSLTGFRELFF.

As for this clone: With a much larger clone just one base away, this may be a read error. The CDR3 DNA follows: TGTGCCAGCAGTCGGACAGGCTATGGCTACACCTTC. This gives the protein CASSRTGYGYTF. The genes are TRBV12-3 or TRBV12-4 and TRBJ1-2; TRBD1 aligns across 7 bases. Trimming removed 5 bases from V and 4 bases from J; junction bases left unmatched: 1. The CDR3 spans 12 residues.

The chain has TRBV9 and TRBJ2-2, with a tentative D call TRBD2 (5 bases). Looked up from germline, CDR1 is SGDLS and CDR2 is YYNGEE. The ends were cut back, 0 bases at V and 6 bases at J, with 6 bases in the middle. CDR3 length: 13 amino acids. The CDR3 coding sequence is TGTGCCAGCAGCGTAGGAGGGTCCGGGGAGCTGTTTTTT. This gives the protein CASSVGGSGELFF.

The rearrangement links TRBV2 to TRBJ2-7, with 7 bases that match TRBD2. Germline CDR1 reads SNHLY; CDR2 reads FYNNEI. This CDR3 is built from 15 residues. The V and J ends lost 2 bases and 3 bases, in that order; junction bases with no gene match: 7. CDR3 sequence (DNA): TGTGCCAGCAGTGAATCACTAGCGATCGACTACGAGCAGTACTTC. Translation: CASSESLAIDYEQYF.

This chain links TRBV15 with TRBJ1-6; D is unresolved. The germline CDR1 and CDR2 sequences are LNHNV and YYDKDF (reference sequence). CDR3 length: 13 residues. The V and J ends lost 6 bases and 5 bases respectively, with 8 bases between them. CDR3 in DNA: TGTGCCACCAGTATAGAGGATAATTCACCCCTCCACTTT. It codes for CATSIEDNSPLHF. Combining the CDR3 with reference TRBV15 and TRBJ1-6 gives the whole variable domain DAMVIQNPRYQVTQFGKPVTLSCSQTLNHNVMYWYQQKSSQAPKLLFHYYDKDFNNEADTPDNFQSRRPNTSFCFLDIRSPGLGDTAMYLCATSIEDNSPLHFGNGTRLTVT.

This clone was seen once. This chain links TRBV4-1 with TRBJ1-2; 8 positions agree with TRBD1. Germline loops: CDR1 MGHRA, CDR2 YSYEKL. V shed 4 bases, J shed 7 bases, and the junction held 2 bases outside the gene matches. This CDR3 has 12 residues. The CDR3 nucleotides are TGCGCCAGCAGCCTGACAGGGGCTGGCTACACCTTC. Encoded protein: CASSLTGAGYTF.

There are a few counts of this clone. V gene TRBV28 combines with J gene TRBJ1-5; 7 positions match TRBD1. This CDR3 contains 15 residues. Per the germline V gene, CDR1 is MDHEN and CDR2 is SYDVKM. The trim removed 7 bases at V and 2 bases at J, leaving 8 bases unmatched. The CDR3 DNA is TGTGCCAGCAACTCACCGGGACAGCGCAATCAGCCCCAGCATTTT. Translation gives CASNSPGQRNQPQHF.

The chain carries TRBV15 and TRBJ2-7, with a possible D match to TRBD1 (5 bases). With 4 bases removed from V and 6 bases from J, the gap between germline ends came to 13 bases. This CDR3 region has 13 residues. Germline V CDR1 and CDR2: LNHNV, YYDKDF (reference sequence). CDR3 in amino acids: CATSIERRVEQYF. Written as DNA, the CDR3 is TGTGCCACCAGCATCGAGCGCAGGGTCGAGCAGTACTTC.

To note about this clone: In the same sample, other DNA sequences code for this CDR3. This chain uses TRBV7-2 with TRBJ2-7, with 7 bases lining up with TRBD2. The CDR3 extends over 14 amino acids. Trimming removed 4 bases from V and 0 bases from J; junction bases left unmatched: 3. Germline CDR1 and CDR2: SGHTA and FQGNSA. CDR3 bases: TGTGCCAGCAGCTCTAGCGGTAACTCCTACGAGCAGTACTTC. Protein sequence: CASSSSGNSYEQYF.

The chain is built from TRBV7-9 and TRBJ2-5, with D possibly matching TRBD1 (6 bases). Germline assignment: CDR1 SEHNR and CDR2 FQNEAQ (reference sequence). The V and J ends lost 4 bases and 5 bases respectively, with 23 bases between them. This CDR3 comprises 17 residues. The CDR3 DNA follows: TGTGCCAGCAGCTGGAACCCCGCACAGGGTGGCGTGGAGACCCAGTACTTC. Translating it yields CASSWNPAQGGVETQYF.

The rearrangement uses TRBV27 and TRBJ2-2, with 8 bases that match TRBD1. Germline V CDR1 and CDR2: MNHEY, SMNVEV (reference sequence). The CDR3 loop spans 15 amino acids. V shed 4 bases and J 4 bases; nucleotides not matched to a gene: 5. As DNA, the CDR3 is TGTGCCAGCAGTTCCCAGGGGGCGGGCACCGGGGAGCTGTTTTTT. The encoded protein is CASSSQGAGTGELFF.

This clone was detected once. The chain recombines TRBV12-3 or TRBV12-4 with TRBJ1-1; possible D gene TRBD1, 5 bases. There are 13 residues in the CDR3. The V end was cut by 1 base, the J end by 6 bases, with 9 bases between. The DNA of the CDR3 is TGTGCCAGCAGTTTAGTTCAGGGTTCTGAAGCTTTCTTT. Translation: CASSLVQGSEAFF.

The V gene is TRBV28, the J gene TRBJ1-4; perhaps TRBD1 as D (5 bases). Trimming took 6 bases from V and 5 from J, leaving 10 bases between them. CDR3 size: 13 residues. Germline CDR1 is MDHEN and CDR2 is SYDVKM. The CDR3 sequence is CASSRGRNEKLFF. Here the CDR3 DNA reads TGTGCCAGCAGCCGGGGGAGAAATGAAAAACTGTTTTTT.

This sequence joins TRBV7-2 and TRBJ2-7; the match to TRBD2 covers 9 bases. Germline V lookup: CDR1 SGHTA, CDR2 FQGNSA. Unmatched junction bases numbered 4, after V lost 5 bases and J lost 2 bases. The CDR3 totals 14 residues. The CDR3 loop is CASSLTSGPYEQYF. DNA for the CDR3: TGTGCCAGCAGCCTGACTAGCGGCCCCTACGAGCAGTACTTC.

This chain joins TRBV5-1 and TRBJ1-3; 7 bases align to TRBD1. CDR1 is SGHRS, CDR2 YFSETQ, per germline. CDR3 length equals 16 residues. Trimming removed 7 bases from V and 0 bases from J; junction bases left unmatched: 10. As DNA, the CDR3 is TGCGCCAGCCAGCTTAATACAGGGGCCTCTGGAAACACCATATATTTT. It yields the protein CASQLNTGASGNTIYF.

The DNA for the CDR3 is TGTGCCAGCAGTGAAGAAAGGGGGCTGCGTCAGCCCCAGCATTTT. Translated: CASSEERGLRQPQHF. The V gene is TRBV6-1, the J gene TRBJ1-5, with 7 bases aligning to TRBD1. CDR1 is MNHNS and CDR2 is SASEGT in the germline V gene. The CDR3 contains 15 residues. The V gene end was trimmed by 1 base and the J gene end by 6 bases; junction bases not matched to a gene: 6.

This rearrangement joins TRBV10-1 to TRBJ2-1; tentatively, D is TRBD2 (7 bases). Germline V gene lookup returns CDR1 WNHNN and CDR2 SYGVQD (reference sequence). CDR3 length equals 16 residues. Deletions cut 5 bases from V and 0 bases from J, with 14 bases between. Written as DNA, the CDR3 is TGCGCCAGCAGTTCGGCGGGGGCTAGCTCCTACAATGAGCAGTTCTTC. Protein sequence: CASSSAGASSYNEQFF.